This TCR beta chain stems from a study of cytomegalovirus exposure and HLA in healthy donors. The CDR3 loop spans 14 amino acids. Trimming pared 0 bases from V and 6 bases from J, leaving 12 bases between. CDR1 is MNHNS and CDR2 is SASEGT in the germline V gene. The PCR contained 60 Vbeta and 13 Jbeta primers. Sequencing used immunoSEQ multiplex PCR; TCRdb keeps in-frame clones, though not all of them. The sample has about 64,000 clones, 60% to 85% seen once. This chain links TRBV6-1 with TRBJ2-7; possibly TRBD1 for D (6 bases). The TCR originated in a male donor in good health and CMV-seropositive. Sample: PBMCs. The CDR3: CASSEAVQGREQYF. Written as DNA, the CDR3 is TGTGCCAGCAGTGAAGCGGTACAGGGTCGCGAGCAGTACTTC.